The rows below give T cell receptor beta chains drawn from one sample of a study of TIL therapy for anti-PD-1-resistant metastatic lung cancer. Some clones are missing from TCRdb's copy, which holds only in-frame ones; the method was immunoSEQ multiplex PCR. Of tens of thousands of clones listed, around 80% were seen once; the top ten hold under 5.5%. The material sequenced was blood, taken at baseline. Every receptor here comes from a woman between 30 and 80 years old with non-small cell lung cancer. The CDR3 runs from the conserved cysteine through the conserved F or W. The D gene is left open where the match is weak. Clone size is given for some rows only: seen once, a few or many times, or a class if the clone is expanded.

>TRBJ2-5|few|TRBV7-8|TRBD1|16
TGTGCCAGCAGCTTACCCGGACAGGGTTCACAAGAGACCCAGTACTTC
CASSLPGQGSQETQYF
>TRBJ2-5|NA|TRBV4-2|TRBD2|15
TGTGCCAGCAGCCAAGCAGGTGCGGGAGGGGAGACCCAGTACTTC
CASSQAGAGGETQYF
>TRBJ2-5|NA|TRBV4-1|TRBD2|17
TGCGCCAGCAGCCTTACGACTAGCGGGTTTTCATTGGAGACCCAGTACTTC
CASSLTTSGFSLETQYF
>TRBJ2-3|once|TRBV2|TRBD2|16
TGTGCCAGCACTCCTCTATCGCGGGGGGATACAGATACGCAGTATTTT
CASTPLSRGDTDTQYF
>TRBJ1-4|NA|TRBV4-2|NA|16
TGTGCCAGCAGCCAAGATCCCATTACGCTGGGTGAAAAACTGTTTTTT
CASSQDPITLGEKLFF
>TRBJ1-1|NA|TRBV11-2|NA|15
TGTGCCAGCAGCTTCTACAGGACGATGAACACTGAAGCTTTCTTT
CASSFYRTMNTEAFF
>TRBJ1-2|NA|TRBV14|NA|13
TGTGCCAGCAGCCCCGACGGGTTAAGTGGCTACACCTTC
CASSPDGLSGYTF
>TRBJ2-7|NA|TRBV19|TRBD1|12
TGTGCCAGTAGTAACAGGGGCTTCGAGCAGTACTTC
CASSNRGFEQYF
>TRBJ1-5|NA|TRBV19|TRBD1|16
TGTGCCAGTAGTATGCGCGGGACAGGGGGTGGACAGCCCCAGCATTTT
CASSMRGTGGGQPQHF
>TRBJ1-2|NA|TRBV7-9|NA|14
TGTGCCAGCAGTCGCGAGAGGACAAATGAGGGCTACACCTTC
CASSRERTNEGYTF
>TRBJ2-4|NA|TRBV6-5|TRBD1|13
TGTGCCAGCAGGGGACAGGGGGGAGACATTCAGTACTTC
CASRGQGGDIQYF
>TRBJ1-3|NA|TRBV7-2|TRBD1|15
TGTGCCAGCAGCTTTACCGGGACAGGGGGAAACACCATATATTTT
CASSFTGTGGNTIYF
>TRBJ1-2|NA|TRBV5-4|NA|15
TGTGCCAGCAGCCCCCCTGGGGCCCCTAACTATGGCTACACCTTC
CASSPPGAPNYGYTF
>TRBJ2-7|NA|TRBV29-1|NA|13
TGCAGCGTTGAAATGCCAGGAGCCTACGAGCAGTACTTC
CSVEMPGAYEQYF
>TRBJ1-6|few|TRBV27|TRBD1|16
TGTGCCAGCAGGCGCACAGGGGAAGAAGACCATTCACCCCTCCACTTT
CASRRTGEEDHSPLHF
>TRBJ1-1|NA|TRBV29-1|TRBD1|13
TGCAGCACCCGGGGACAGGGAGGGACTGAAGCTTTCTTT
CSTRGQGGTEAFF
>TRBJ1-1|few|TRBV2|TRBD1|15
TGTGCCAGCAGTGAAAGAGGACAGGGGAACACTGAAGCTTTCTTT
CASSERGQGNTEAFF
>TRBJ2-3|NA|TRBV5-1|TRBD1|16
TGCGCCAGCAGCTTGTCCGGGGACAGGGCCCCAGATACGCAGTATTTT
CASSLSGDRAPDTQYF
>TRBJ2-2|NA|TRBV16|NA|14
TGTGCCAGCAGCCAAGGGTCGTCCACCGGGGAGCTGTTTTTT
CASSQGSSTGELFF
>TRBJ1-2|NA|TRBV4-2|NA|13
TGTGCCAGCAGCCAAGATCGGGACCCCCATAGGACCTTC
CASSQDRDPHRTF
>TRBJ2-5|NA|TRBV5-4|NA|13
TGTGCCAGCAGCTTGGCGGACCAAGAGACCCAGTACTTC
CASSLADQETQYF
>TRBJ2-4|NA|TRBV4-3|TRBD1|14
TGCGCCAGCAGCCAAGATGGACAGGGGAACATTCAGTACTTC
CASSQDGQGNIQYF
>TRBJ2-7|NA|TRBV7-9|NA|13
TGTGCCAGCAGCTTAGTTGGCGGGTACGAGCAGTACTTC
CASSLVGGYEQYF
>TRBJ1-6|NA|TRBV11-2|NA|14
TGTGCCAGCAGCTCGACAGACTATAATTCACCCCTCCACTTT
CASSSTDYNSPLHF
>TRBJ1-1|NA|TRBV15|NA|13
TGTGCCACCAGCAGTGCCCCTGGTACTGAAGCTTTCTTT
CATSSAPGTEAFF
>TRBJ2-2|NA|TRBV7-9|TRBD1|17
TGTGCCAGCAGCGGACAGGCAATACTCGCGAACACCGGGGAGCTGTTTTTT
CASSGQAILANTGELFF
>TRBJ2-7|NA|TRBV6-5|NA|16
TGTGCCAGCAGTTACTCGGGTTGGCAGGGTACCTACGAGCAGTACTTC
CASSYSGWQGTYEQYF
>TRBJ2-1|NA|TRBV6-6|NA|14
TGTGCCAGCAGCGGGGGCGGGCGCCTGGGTGAGCAGTTCTTC
CASSGGGRLGEQFF
>TRBJ1-5|NA|TRBV25-1|NA|14
TGTGCCAGCAGTTCCCGGGACGGACCCTCGCCCCAGCATTTT
CASSSRDGPSPQHF
>TRBJ1-2|NA|TRBV4-1|NA|13
TGCGCCAGCAGCCAAGGGGGAGACTATGGCTACACCTTC
CASSQGGDYGYTF
>TRBJ2-1|NA|TRBV7-2|NA|15
TGTGCCAGCAGCGCAGGAGTGGTTGGAAACAATGAGCAGTTCTTC
CASSAGVVGNNEQFF